This T cell receptor (beta chain) was sequenced for a study of radiation and T cells in renal cell carcinoma. Time point indicated: blood 2 weeks post-SBRT. Treatment of the sample: 15 Gy SBRT to primary tumor, nephrectomy 4 weeks later. Study results and caveats: From baseline, blood top tumor clonotypes peaked at 2 weeks post-radiation.

Data came from immunoSEQ multiplex PCR; TCRdb stores just in-frame clones and leaves some out. The data show roughly 150,000 clones, with about 87% seen just once and 10% to 15% held by the top ten. Note on this clone: Its specificity is not known.

Sample: blood, taken from a patient whose treatment included radiotherapy and nephrectomy. The receptor was isolated from a woman between 50 and 59 years old with renal cell carcinoma.

CDR3: CASSGTSNQPQHF. As DNA, the CDR3 is TGTGCCAGCAGTGGCACGTCGAATCAGCCCCAGCATTTT. This rearrangement joins TRBV2 to TRBJ1-5; no definite D call. The CDR3 is made up of 13 amino acids. Looked up from germline, CDR1 is SNHLY and CDR2 is FYNNEI. V dropped 4 bases and J dropped 4 bases, with 8 bases sitting between them. The variable domain in full, with the rest retrieved from reference TRBV2 and TRBJ1-5, is EPEVTQTPSHQVTQMGQEVILRCVPISNHLYFYWYRQILGQKVEFLVSFYNNEISEKSEIFDDQFSVERPDGSNFTLKIRSTKLEDSAMYFCASSGTSNQPQHFGDGTRLSIL.